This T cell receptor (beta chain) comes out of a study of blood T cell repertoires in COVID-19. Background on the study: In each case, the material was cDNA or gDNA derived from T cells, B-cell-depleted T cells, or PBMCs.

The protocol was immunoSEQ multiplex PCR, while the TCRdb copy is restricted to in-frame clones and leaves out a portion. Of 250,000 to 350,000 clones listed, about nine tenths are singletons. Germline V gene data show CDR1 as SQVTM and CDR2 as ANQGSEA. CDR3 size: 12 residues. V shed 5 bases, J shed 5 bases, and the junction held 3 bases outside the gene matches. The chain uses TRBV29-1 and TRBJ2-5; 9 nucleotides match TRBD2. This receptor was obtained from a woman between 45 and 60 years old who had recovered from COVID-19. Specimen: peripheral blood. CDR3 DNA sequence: TGCAGCGTTTACGCGGGGGGGGAGACCCAGTACTTC. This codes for CSVYAGGETQYF.